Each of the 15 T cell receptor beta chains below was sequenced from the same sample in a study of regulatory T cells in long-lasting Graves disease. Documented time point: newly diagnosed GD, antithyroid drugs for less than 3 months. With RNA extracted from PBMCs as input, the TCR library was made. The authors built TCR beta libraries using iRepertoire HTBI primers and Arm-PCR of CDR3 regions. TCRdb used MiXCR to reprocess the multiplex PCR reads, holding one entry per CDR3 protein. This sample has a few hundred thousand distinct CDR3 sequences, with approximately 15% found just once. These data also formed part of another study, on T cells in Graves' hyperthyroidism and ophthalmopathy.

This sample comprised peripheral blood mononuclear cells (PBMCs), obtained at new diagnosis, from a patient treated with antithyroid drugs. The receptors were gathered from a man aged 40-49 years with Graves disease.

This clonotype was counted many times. DNA of the CDR3: TGTGCCAGCAGCCAGCAGAGGCCCGCTGAGCAGTTCTTC. This encodes CASSQQRPAEQFF. The chain is built from TRBV7-2 and TRBJ2-1; D uncertain. The length of the CDR3 is 13 residues. Trimming took 5 bases from V and 9 from J, leaving 14 bases between them. The germline CDR1 and CDR2 sequences are SGHTA and FQGNSA. The variable domain in full, with the rest retrieved from reference TRBV7-2 and TRBJ2-1, is GAGVSQSPSNKVTEKGKDVELRCDPISGHTALYWYRQSLGQGLEFLIYFQGNSAPDKSGLPSDRFSAERTGGSVSTLTIQRTQQEDSAVYLCASSQQRPAEQFFGPGTRLTVL.

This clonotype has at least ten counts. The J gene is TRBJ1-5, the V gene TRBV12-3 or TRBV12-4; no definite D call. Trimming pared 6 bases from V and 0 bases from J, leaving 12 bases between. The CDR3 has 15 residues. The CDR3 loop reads CASSSGSYSNQPQHF. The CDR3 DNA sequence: TGTGCCAGCAGCTCTGGCAGTTATAGCAATCAGCCCCAGCATTTT.

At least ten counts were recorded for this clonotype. The CDR3 reads CASSFEGPQPQHF. In DNA form, the CDR3 reads TGTGCCAGCAGTTTTGAGGGACCTCAGCCCCAGCATTTT. The rearrangement joins TRBV12-3 or TRBV12-4 to TRBJ1-5; the D gene is possibly TRBD1 (5 bases). The CDR3 extends over 13 amino acids. Between the trimmed V and J ends, which lost 3 bases and 6 bases, there was a span of 9 bases.

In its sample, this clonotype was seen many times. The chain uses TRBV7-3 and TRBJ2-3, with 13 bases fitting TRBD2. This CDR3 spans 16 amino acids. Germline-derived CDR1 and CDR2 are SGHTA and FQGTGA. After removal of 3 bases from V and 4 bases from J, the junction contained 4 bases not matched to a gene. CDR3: CASSLTSGGLPDTQYF. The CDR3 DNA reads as TGTGCCAGCAGCTTGACTAGCGGGGGGTTGCCAGATACGCAGTATTTT.

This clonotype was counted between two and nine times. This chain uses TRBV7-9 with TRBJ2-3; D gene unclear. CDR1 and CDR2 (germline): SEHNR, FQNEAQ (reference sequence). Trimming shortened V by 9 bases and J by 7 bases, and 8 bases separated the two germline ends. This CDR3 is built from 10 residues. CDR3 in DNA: TGTGCCAGTGCTGTAAATACGCAGTATTTT. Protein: CASAVNTQYF.

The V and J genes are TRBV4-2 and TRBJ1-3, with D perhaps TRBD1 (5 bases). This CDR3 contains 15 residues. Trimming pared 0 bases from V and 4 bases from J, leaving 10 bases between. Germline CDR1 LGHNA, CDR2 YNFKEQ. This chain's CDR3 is CASSQDQGDGNTIYF. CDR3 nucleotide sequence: TGTGCCAGCAGCCAAGATCAGGGTGACGGAAACACCATATATTTT.

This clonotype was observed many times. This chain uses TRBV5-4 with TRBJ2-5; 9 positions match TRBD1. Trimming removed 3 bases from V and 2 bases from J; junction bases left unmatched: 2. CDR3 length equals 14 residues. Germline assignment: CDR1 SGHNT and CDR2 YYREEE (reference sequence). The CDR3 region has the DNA TGTGCCAGCAGCTCGGGACAGGGACAAGAGACCCAGTACTTC. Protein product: CASSSGQGQETQYF.

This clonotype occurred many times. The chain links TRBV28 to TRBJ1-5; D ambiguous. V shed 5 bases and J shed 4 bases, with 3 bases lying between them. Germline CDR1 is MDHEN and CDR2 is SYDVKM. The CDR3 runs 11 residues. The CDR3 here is CASSQNQPQHF. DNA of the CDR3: TGTGCCAGCAGTCAAAATCAGCCCCAGCATTTT. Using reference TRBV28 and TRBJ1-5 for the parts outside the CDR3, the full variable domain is DVKVTQSSRYLVKRTGEKVFLECVQDMDHENMFWYRQDPGLGLRLIYFSYDVKMKEKGDIPEGYSVSREKKERFSLILESASTNQTSMYLCASSQNQPQHFGDGTRLSIL.

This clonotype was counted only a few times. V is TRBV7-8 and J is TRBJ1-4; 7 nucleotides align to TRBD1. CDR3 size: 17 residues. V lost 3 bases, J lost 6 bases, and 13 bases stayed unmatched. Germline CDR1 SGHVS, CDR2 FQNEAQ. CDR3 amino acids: CASSFVGTEYRDEKLFF. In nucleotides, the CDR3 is TGTGCCAGCAGCTTCGTGGGGACAGAGTATCGAGATGAAAAACTGTTTTTT.

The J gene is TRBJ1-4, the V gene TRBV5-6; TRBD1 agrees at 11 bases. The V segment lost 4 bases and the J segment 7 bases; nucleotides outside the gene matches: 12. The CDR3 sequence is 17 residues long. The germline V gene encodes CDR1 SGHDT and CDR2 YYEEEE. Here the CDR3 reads CASSLLGQGVGGEKLFF. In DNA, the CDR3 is TGTGCCAGCAGCCTACTGGGACAGGGGGTCGGGGGTGAAAAACTGTTTTTT.

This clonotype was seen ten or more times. CDR3: CASNRLAGGRTGELFF. The CDR3 DNA reads TGTGCCAGCAATCGACTAGCGGGGGGGAGGACCGGGGAGCTGTTTTTT. J is TRBJ2-2 and V is TRBV6-2 or TRBV6-3; 14 bases line up with TRBD2. This CDR3 is 16 amino acids long. V was pared by 7 bases and J by 5 bases, with 6 bases of the junction left unmatched. Germline CDR1 reads MNHEY; CDR2 reads SVGEGT.

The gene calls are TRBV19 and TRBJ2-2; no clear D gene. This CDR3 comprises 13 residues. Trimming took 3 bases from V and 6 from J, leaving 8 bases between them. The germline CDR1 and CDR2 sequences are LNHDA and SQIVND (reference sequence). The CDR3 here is CASSIVGSGELFF. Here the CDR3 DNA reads TGTGCCAGTAGTATTGTGGGTTCCGGGGAGCTGTTTTTT. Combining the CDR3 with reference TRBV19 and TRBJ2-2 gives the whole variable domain DGGITQSPKYLFRKEGQNVTLSCEQNLNHDAMYWYRQDPGQGLRLIYYSQIVNDFQKGDIAEGYSVSREKKESFPLTVTSAQKNPTAFYLCASSIVGSGELFFGEGSRLTVL.

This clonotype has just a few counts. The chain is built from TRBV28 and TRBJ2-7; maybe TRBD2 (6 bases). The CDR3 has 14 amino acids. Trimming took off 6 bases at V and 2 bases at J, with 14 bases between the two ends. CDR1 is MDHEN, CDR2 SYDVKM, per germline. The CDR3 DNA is TGTGCCAGCAGCAGACCTGGGGGGACCTACGAGCAGTACTTC. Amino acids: CASSRPGGTYEQYF.

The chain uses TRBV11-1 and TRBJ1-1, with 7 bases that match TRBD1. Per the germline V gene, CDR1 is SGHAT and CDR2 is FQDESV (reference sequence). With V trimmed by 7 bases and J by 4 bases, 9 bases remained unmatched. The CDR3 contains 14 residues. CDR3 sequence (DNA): TGTGCCAGCAATAGAAACACAGGGGTCACTGAAGCTTTCTTT. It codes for CASNRNTGVTEAFF.

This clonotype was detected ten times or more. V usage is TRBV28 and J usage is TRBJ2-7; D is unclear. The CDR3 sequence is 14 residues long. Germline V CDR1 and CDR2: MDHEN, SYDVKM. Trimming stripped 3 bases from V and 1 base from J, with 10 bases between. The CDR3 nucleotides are TGTGCCAGCAGTTTTCCGGAAACATCCTACGAGCAGTACTTC. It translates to CASSFPETSYEQYF.